This T cell receptor beta chain derives from a study of T cell repertoires in cytomegalovirus infection. General observations from the study: HLA-C-restricted, CMV-specific TCR beta clonotypes were dominant ex vivo. Identification of carriers of CMV plus the relevant HLA was achieved through cumulative public TCR beta family frequency.

V shed 4 bases, J shed 3 bases, and the junction held 11 bases outside the gene matches. CDR1 DFQATT and CDR2 SNEGSKA come from the germline V gene (reference sequence). There are 15 residues in the CDR3. Each CDR3 protein is one row after TCRdb ran MiXCR on the reads. Here the sample spans about 890,000 distinct CDR3 sequences, around 32% being singletons. This clonotype was found once. What it binds is unknown. This TCR was recovered from a human donor in good health (CMV status not recorded). Some clones in this sample may be carry-over from other donors' samples. The specimen was cultured CD8+ T cells from PBMCs, collected from culture after CMV antigen stimulation. The chain couples TRBV20-1 to TRBJ2-7; 8 bases align to TRBD1. The CDR3 bases are TGCAGTGCTAACCCCGGACAGGGTATGGGCTACGAGCAGTACTTC. Translation: CSANPGQGMGYEQYF.